A single sample is the source of the 11 T cell receptor beta chains below, sequenced in a study of CD8+CD57+ T cells in acquired aplastic anemia. Genomic DNA served as template for TCR beta VDJ and CDR3 profiling. TCRdb re-analysed the reads in MiXCR, keeping a single row per CDR3 protein. Found here are 110,000 or so distinct CDR3 sequences, roughly 51% of them singletons; the top ten hold about a third. The material sequenced was sorted CD4+, CD8+, or CD8+CD57+ T cells (not recorded which) from PBMCs. The receptors were sampled from a human donor in good health, serving as a control.

CDR3 residues: CASRRVVNSPLHF. CDR3 nucleotide sequence: TGTGCCAGCCGCAGGGTAGTGAATTCACCCCTCCACTTT. The chain combines TRBV25-1 with TRBJ1-6; D perhaps matches TRBD1 (5 bases). Germline V gene data show CDR1 as MGHDK and CDR2 as SYGVNS. Trimming took 8 bases from V and 7 from J, leaving 12 bases between them. The CDR3 is 13 amino acids.

This clonotype has only a few counts. The chain is built from TRBV7-6 and TRBJ2-1, with TRBD2 identical over 10 bases. With 4 bases clipped from V and 6 bases from J, the junction kept 3 bases outside the gene matches. Germline V gives CDR1 SGHVS, CDR2 FNYEAQ. The CDR3 is 14 residues long. The CDR3 DNA reads as TGTGCCAGCAGCTGGACTAGCGGAACCAATGAGCAGTTCTTC. This gives the protein CASSWTSGTNEQFF. Filled out from reference TRBV7-6 and TRBJ2-1, the complete variable domain reads GAGVSQSPRYKVTKRGQDVALRCDPISGHVSLYWYRQALGQGPEFLTYFNYEAQQDKSGLPNDRFSAERPEGSISTLTIQRTEQRDSAMYRCASSWTSGTNEQFFGPGTRLTVL.

This clonotype was recorded at least ten times. The chain links TRBV27 to TRBJ2-7; tentatively, D is TRBD2 (5 bases). Looked up from germline, CDR1 is MNHEY and CDR2 is SMNVEV (reference sequence). V shed 5 bases and J shed 3 bases, with 20 bases lying between them. The CDR3 extends over 16 amino acids. CDR3 sequence: CASSPSSGESSYEQYF. The CDR3 nucleotides read TGTGCCAGCAGTCCCTCCTCCGGGGAGTCAAGCTACGAGCAGTACTTC.

The gene calls are TRBV15 and TRBJ1-3, with D perhaps TRBD1 (5 bases). This CDR3 comprises 14 residues. The V end lost 0 bases, the J end lost 8 bases, and 11 bases lay between the germline ends. From germline, CDR1 is LNHNV and CDR2 YYDKDF (reference sequence). The CDR3 coding sequence is TGTGCCACCAGCAGAGAAGGAGGGGTGGACACCATATATTTT. Translated, it gives CATSREGGVDTIYF.

This chain joins TRBV4-1 and TRBJ2-1; tentatively, D is TRBD1 (5 bases). CDR3 length equals 13 residues. V gave up 0 bases and J gave up 9 bases, with 9 bases separating them. The germline V gene encodes CDR1 MGHRA and CDR2 YSYEKL. CDR3 nucleotide sequence: TGCGCCAGCAGCCAAGATGGGGCTACTGAGCAGTTCTTC. Amino acid sequence: CASSQDGATEQFF.

The rearrangement joins TRBV24-1 to TRBJ2-7, with D possibly being TRBD1 or TRBD2 (5 bases each). The ends were cut back, 9 bases at V and 4 bases at J, with 15 bases in the middle. Germline V gene data show CDR1 as KGHDR and CDR2 as SFDVKD. The CDR3 covers 13 residues. DNA of the CDR3: TGTGCCACCCAACGGGGCAAGTTGTACGAGCAGTACTTC. Residues: CATQRGKLYEQYF.

The genes are TRBV9 and TRBJ1-3; 7 nucleotides match TRBD1. V lost 3 bases and J lost 0; bases outside the gene matches: 3. The CDR3 is made up of 15 amino acids. In germline, CDR1 is SGDLS, CDR2 YYNGEE. CDR3 protein: CASSEDRFSGNTIYF. CDR3 DNA: TGTGCCAGCAGCGAGGACAGGTTCTCTGGAAACACCATATATTTT.

This clonotype was found once. The rearrangement uses TRBV19 and TRBJ1-1; TRBD1 agrees at 10 bases. Trimming cost V 7 bases and J 7 bases; bases outside gene matches: 12. Germline values: CDR1 LNHDA, CDR2 SQIVND (reference sequence). CDR3 length: 15 residues. In DNA form, the CDR3 reads TGTGCCAGTAAGGCGACAGGGGGCGAAGTTGGTGAAGCTTTCTTT. It specifies CASKATGGEVGEAFF.

This clonotype was found many times. The CDR3 nucleotides are TGCAGTGCTAGAGGTGGAGAAGAGACCCAGTACTTC. It specifies CSARGGEETQYF. The gene calls are TRBV20-1 and TRBJ2-5; D gene ambiguous. Trimming pared 1 base from V and 3 bases from J, leaving 6 bases between. CDR3 length: 12 amino acids. Germline V CDR1 and CDR2: DFQATT, SNEGSKA (reference sequence).

There are many counts of this clonotype. CDR3 coding DNA: TGCAGTGCTGTGGGACAGGGGGAAGAGACCCAGTACTTC. It encodes CSAVGQGEETQYF. The chain uses TRBV20-1 and TRBJ2-5; 11 positions agree with TRBD1. V gave up 5 bases and J gave up 3 bases; unmatched junction bases: 2. The CDR3 extends over 13 amino acids. Germline V CDR1 and CDR2: DFQATT, SNEGSKA (reference sequence).

This chain connects TRBV11-2 to TRBJ2-4; D is undetermined. Germline values: CDR1 SGHAT, CDR2 FQNNGV. The V end lost 6 bases, the J end lost 0 bases, and 6 bases lay between the germline ends. The CDR3 has 13 residues. CDR3 region: CASRKIAKNIQYF. CDR3 sequence (DNA): TGTGCCAGCAGGAAAATAGCCAAAAACATTCAGTACTTC.